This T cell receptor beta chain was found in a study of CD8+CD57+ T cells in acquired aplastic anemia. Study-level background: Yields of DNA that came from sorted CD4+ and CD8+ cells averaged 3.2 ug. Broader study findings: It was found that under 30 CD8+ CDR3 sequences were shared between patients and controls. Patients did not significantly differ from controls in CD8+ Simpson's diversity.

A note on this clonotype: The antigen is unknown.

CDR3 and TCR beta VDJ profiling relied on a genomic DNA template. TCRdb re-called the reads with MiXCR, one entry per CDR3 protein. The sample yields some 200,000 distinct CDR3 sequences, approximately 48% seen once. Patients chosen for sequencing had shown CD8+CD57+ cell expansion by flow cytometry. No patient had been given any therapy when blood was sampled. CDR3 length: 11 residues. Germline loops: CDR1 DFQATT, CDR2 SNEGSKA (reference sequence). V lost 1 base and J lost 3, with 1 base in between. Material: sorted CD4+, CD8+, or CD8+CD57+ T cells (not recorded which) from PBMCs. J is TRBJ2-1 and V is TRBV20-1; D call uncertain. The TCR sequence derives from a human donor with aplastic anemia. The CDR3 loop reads CSARGYNEQFF. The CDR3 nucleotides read TGCAGTGCTAGAGGCTACAATGAGCAGTTCTTC.